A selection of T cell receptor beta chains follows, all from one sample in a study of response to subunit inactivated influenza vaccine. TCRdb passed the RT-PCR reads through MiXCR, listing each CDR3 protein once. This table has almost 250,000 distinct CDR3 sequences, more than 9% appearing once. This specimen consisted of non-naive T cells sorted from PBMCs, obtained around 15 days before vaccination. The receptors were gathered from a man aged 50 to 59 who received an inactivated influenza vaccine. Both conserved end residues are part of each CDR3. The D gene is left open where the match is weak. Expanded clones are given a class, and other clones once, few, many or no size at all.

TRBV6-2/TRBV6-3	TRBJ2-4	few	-	CASKKGAGLAKNIQYF	TGTGCCAGCAAAAAGGGTGCGGGCCTCGCCAAAAACATTCAGTACTTC
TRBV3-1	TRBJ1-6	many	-	CASSSIRDGNSPLHF	TGTGCCAGCAGTTCAATACGGGACGGAAATTCACCCCTCCACTTT
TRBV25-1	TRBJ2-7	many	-	CASTSQGYYEQYF	TGTGCCAGCACCTCACAGGGTTACTACGAGCAGTACTTC
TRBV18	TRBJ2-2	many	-	CASSPKRVNTGELFF	TGTGCCAGCTCTCCGAAACGAGTGAACACCGGGGAGCTGTTTTTT
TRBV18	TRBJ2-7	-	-	CASSLTGTFYEQYF	TGTGCCAGCTCACTAACCGGGACTTTCTACGAGCAGTACTTC
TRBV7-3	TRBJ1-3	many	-	CASSSGAGNTIYF	TGTGCCAGCAGTTCAGGCGCAGGAAACACCATATATTTT
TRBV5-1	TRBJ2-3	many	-	CASTRQATDTQYF	TGCGCCAGCACACGACAGGCCACAGATACGCAGTATTTT
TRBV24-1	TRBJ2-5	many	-	CATSAPGPLYF	TGTGCCACCAGTGCCCCGGGACCCCTGTACTTC
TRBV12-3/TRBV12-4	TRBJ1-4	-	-	CASSFPRTQGLKLFF	TGTGCCAGCAGTTTTCCGCGGACCCAAGGGTTGAAACTGTTTTTT
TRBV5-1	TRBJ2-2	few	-	CASSLDLLNTGELFF	TGCGCCAGCAGCTTGGATCTACTCAACACCGGGGAGCTGTTTTTT
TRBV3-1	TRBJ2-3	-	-	CASSPTRTDTQYF	TGTGCCAGCAGCCCGACCAGAACAGATACGCAGTATTTT
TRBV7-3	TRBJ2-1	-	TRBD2	CASSLASSGTEQFF	TGTGCCAGCAGCCTCGCTAGTAGCGGGACTGAGCAGTTCTTC
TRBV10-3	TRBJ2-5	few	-	CAISESLETQYF	TGTGCCATCAGTGAGTCCCTAGAGACCCAGTACTTC
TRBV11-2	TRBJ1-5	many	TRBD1	CASSLSRGNQPQHF	TGTGCCAGCAGCTTAAGCAGGGGGAATCAGCCCCAGCATTTT
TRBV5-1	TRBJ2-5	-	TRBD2	CASSSTSGRAWETQYF	TGCGCCAGCAGCAGCACTAGCGGGAGGGCCTGGGAGACCCAGTACTTC
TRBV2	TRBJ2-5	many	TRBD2	CASSELAGAETQYF	TGTGCCAGCAGTGAACTAGCGGGAGCTGAGACCCAGTACTTC
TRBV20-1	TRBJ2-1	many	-	CSARRLERRYEQFF	TGCAGTGCTAGAAGACTAGAGCGAAGGTATGAGCAGTTCTTC
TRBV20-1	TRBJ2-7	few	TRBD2	CSAREGGGEQYF	TGCAGTGCTAGAGAGGGGGGGGGCGAGCAGTACTTC
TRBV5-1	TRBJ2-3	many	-	CASSLDPGADTQYF	TGCGCCAGCAGCTTGGATCCGGGGGCAGATACGCAGTATTTT
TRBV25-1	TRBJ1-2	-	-	CASRDSYYGYTF	TGTGCCAGCAGGGACAGCTACTATGGCTACACCTTC
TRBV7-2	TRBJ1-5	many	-	CASSLVFRNQPQHF	TGTGCCAGCAGCTTAGTTTTTCGCAATCAGCCCCAGCATTTT
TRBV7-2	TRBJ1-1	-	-	CASSLRTSEAFF	TGTGCCAGCAGCCTTAGGACCTCTGAAGCTTTCTTT
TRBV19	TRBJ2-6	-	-	CASSVGQLLSGANVLTF	TGTGCCAGTAGTGTCGGACAGCTCTTGTCTGGGGCCAACGTCCTGACTTTC
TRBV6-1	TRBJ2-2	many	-	CASSPYRSPGRVTGELFF	TGTGCCAGCAGCCCCTATCGATCTCCCGGCCGCGTCACCGGGGAGCTGTTTTTT
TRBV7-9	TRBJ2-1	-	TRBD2	CASSLQLAGYNEQFF	TGTGCCAGCAGCTTACAGCTAGCGGGGTACAATGAGCAGTTCTTC
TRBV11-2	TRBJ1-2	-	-	CASSDRIISSYGYTF	TGTGCCAGCAGCGACCGTATAATTTCCTCCTATGGCTACACCTTC
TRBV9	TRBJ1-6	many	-	CASSVGETDNSPLHF	TGTGCCAGCAGCGTAGGGGAGACAGATAATTCACCCCTCCACTTT
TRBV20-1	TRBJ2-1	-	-	CSAPRRGYNEQFF	TGCAGTGCTCCTCGAAGGGGGTACAATGAGCAGTTCTTC
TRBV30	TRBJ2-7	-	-	CAWSSDRPYF	TGTGCCTGGAGTAGTGACAGGCCGTACTTC
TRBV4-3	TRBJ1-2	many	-	CASSQGQRYGYTF	TGCGCCAGCAGCCAAGGGCAGAGATATGGCTACACCTTC
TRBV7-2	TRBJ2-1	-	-	CASSLGGAGWNEQFF	TGTGCCAGCAGCTTAGGGGGGGCAGGGTGGAATGAGCAGTTCTTC
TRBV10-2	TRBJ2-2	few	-	CASRATGSITGELFF	TGCGCCAGCAGGGCGACAGGTTCTATCACCGGGGAGCTGTTTTTT
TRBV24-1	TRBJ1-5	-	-	CATSPGRSRVDQPQHF	TGTGCCACCAGTCCGGGACGATCAAGGGTCGATCAGCCCCAGCATTTT
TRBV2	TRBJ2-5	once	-	CASRSSNRRETQYF	TGTGCCAGCAGATCGTCTAACCGCAGAGAGACCCAGTACTTC
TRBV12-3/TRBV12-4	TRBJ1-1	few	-	CASSLGGSSTEAFF	TGTGCCAGCAGTTTGGGTGGTTCTAGCACTGAAGCTTTCTTT
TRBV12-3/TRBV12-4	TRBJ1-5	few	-	CASSPGRRIYSNQPQHF	TGTGCCAGCAGTCCGGGACGGCGAATTTATAGCAATCAGCCCCAGCATTTT
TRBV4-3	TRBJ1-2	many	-	CASSQGRNYGYTF	TGCGCCAGCAGCCAAGGACGGAACTATGGCTACACCTTC
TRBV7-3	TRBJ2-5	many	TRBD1	CASSRTGGRETQYF	TGTGCCAGCAGCCGAACAGGGGGTCGGGAGACCCAGTACTTC
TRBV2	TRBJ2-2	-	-	CASSDGGVRTGELFF	TGTGCCAGCAGTGATGGGGGAGTGAGAACCGGGGAGCTGTTTTTT
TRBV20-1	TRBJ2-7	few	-	CSAPRTTASYEQYF	TGCAGTGCCCCCAGGACCACCGCCTCCTACGAGCAGTACTTC
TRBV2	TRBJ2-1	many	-	CASSGTSFDEQFF	TGTGCCAGCAGTGGAACTAGCTTCGATGAGCAGTTCTTC
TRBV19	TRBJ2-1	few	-	CASSMGIAKGSEQFF	TGTGCCAGTAGTATGGGGATAGCGAAGGGGAGTGAGCAGTTCTTC
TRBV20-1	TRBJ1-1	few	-	CSARDREGRWF	TGCAGTGCTAGAGATCGCGAAGGACGCTGGTTT
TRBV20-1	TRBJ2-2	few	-	CSARSPGPNTGELFF	TGCAGTGCTAGGTCGCCGGGGCCGAACACCGGGGAGCTGTTTTTT
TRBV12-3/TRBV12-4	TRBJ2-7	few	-	CASSLGLREQYF	TGTGCCAGCAGTTTAGGACTTCGAGAGCAGTACTTC
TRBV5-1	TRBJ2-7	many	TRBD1	CASSPGTANYEQYF	TGCGCCAGCAGCCCGGGGACAGCTAACTACGAGCAGTACTTC
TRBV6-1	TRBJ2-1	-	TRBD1	CASSRQGPFYNEQFF	TGTGCCAGCAGTCGACAGGGGCCGTTCTACAATGAGCAGTTCTTC
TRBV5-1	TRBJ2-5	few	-	CASSLQVYQETQYF	TGCGCCAGCAGCTTACAGGTTTACCAAGAGACCCAGTACTTC
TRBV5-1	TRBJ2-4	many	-	CASSPATTQKNIQYF	TGCGCCAGCAGCCCTGCCACGACACAGAAAAACATTCAGTACTTC
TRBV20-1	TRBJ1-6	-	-	CSAKGLSSYNSPLHF	TGCAGTGCTAAGGGGTTAAGCTCCTATAATTCACCCCTCCACTTT
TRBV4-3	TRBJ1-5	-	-	CASSQDLAVNQPQHF	TGCGCCAGCAGCCAAGATTTGGCAGTCAATCAGCCCCAGCATTTT
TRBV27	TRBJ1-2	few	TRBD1	CASRPLWGQQNYGYTF	TGTGCCAGCAGACCCCTGTGGGGACAGCAAAACTATGGCTACACCTTC
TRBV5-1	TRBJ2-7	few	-	CASSLRQPTYEQYF	TGCGCCAGCAGCTTGCGCCAGCCAACCTACGAGCAGTACTTC
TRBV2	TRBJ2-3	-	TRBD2	CASSSRLAGPKTNTDTQYF	TGTGCCAGCAGCTCCCGACTAGCGGGTCCCAAAACTAACACAGATACGCAGTATTTT
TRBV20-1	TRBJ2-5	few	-	CSAREVFQETQYF	TGCAGTGCTAGAGAAGTGTTCCAAGAGACCCAGTACTTC